This T cell receptor (beta chain) was identified in a study of blood T cells in healthy people across ages. Study-wide results and caveats: Naive CD4+ cells and diversity were both higher in long-lived donors than in aged donors. The fall in TCR beta diversity per million T cells was roughly linear with age.

Concerning this clonotype itself: Its antigen is not known. The junction does not match germline at one end; this may be a read error.

A second 7 to 11 cycle PCR used barcoded and J-beta primers. CDR3-containing paired-end reads numbered at least 2.5 million in each sample. TCRdb reprocessed the 5' RACE reads via MiXCR and lists one record per CDR3 protein. The sample lists about 640,000 distinct CDR3 sequences; roughly 43% were seen once. Donors each provided roughly 10 milliliters of peripheral blood. The CDR3 totals 15 residues. The germline V gene encodes CDR1 GTSNPN and CDR2 SVGIG (reference sequence). This receptor was identified in a man older than 75 in good health. This chain links TRBV30 with TRBJ2-5, with 9 bases fitting TRBD1. Specimen: blood. The CDR3 bases are TGTGCCTGGAGACAGGGGGCCATATACCAAGAGACCCGGTACTTC. It yields the protein CAWRQGAIYQETRYF.